The 2 T cell receptor beta chains listed next were all sequenced from one sample in a study of T-cell reconstitution after alpha-beta-depleted transplantation in children. A TCRbeta library incorporating unique molecular identifiers was prepared. TCRdb used MiXCR to reprocess the PCR reads, holding one entry per CDR3 protein. This repertoire shows around 500,000 distinct CDR3 sequences, about 21% found once; its top ten account for 13% to 15%. The sequences come from PBMCs, mostly from graft donor cells, collected 360 days after TCRalphabeta/CD19-depleted stem cell transplant. The receptors originated from a boy in the first two years of life who had a stem cell transplant for acute myeloid leukemia, so the T cells may come from the graft donor.

This clonotype turned up a few times. The V call is TRBV7-2, the J call TRBJ2-7; the D gene is possibly TRBD1 (6 bases). CDR1 and CDR2 (germline): SGHTA, FQGNSA. V was trimmed by 5 bases and J by 3 bases, leaving 11 bases between them. The CDR3 length is 13 residues. This CDR3 reads CASSLGQHYEQYF. CDR3 nucleotide sequence: TGTGCCAGCAGCCTCGGACAGCACTACGAGCAGTACTTC.

V is TRBV20-1 and J is TRBJ1-2; a possible D gene is TRBD1 (5 bases). Germline V gene sequence: CDR1 DFQATT, CDR2 SNEGSKA (reference sequence). CDR3 length: 13 residues. The V end lost 5 bases, the J end lost 10 bases, and 20 bases lay between the germline ends. CDR3 bases: TGCAGTGCTCTAAATCCAGGGAACTCTGACTACACCTTC. Translated, it gives CSALNPGNSDYTF.